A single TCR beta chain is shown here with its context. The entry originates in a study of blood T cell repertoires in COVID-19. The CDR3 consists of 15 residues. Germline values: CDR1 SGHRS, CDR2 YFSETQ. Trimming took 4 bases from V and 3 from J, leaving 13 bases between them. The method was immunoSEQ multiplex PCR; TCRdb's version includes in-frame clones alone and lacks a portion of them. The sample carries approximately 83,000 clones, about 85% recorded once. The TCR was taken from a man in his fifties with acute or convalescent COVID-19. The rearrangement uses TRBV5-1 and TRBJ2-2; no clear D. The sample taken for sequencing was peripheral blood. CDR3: CASSQTTSYTGELFF. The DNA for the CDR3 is TGCGCCAGCAGCCAAACTACCTCGTACACCGGGGAGCTGTTTTTT.